A selection of T cell receptor beta chains follows, all from one sample in a study of CD8 T cells in Susac syndrome. One entry per CDR3 protein results from TCRdb running MiXCR on the immunoSEQ multiplex PCR reads. The table lists roughly 100,000 distinct CDR3 sequences, approximately 96% of them singletons. The sample taken for sequencing was CD8+ T cells from PBMCs. These TCRs come from a human donor with Susac syndrome. CDR3s include the opening cysteine and the closing phenylalanine or tryptophan. Fields, in order: CDR3 length, V gene, J gene, clone size, D gene, CDR3 protein, CDR3 DNA. The D gene is left open where the match is weak. Clone size appears in some rows only: once, few, many, or a class for an expanded clone.

>14|TRBV15|TRBJ2-1|.|.
CATSVGTSYNEQFF
TGTGCCACCAGCGTCGGGACTTCCTACAATGAGCAGTTCTTC
>15|TRBV7-9|TRBJ1-1|.|.
CASSLDPGGNTEAFF
TGTGCCAGCAGCTTAGATCCAGGTGGGAACACTGAAGCTTTCTTT
>17|TRBV2|TRBJ2-5|once|.
CASIPTGGPTPFETQYF
TGTGCCAGCATTCCCACGGGTGGACCGACCCCCTTTGAGACCCAGTACTTC
>14|TRBV24-1|TRBJ2-7|.|.
CATSDLPAGNEQYF
TGTGCCACCAGTGATTTGCCGGCAGGCAACGAGCAGTACTTC
>14|TRBV29-1|TRBJ1-1|.|.
CSVGARLMNTEAFF
TGCAGCGTTGGGGCCCGGCTCATGAACACTGAAGCTTTCTTT
>13|TRBV20-1|TRBJ1-2|.|.
CSARASAGPGYTF
TGCAGTGCTAGGGCTAGCGCAGGCCCAGGCTACACCTTC
>14|TRBV11-2|TRBJ2-3|.|.
CASSQGHRTDTQYF
TGTGCCAGCAGCCAGGGACATCGCACAGATACGCAGTATTTT
>13|TRBV12-3/TRBV12-4|TRBJ1-2|.|.
CAEEEANHYGYTF
TGTGCCGAAGAGGAGGCTAATCACTATGGCTACACCTTC
>11|TRBV29-1|TRBJ2-1|.|.
CSVADANEQFF
TGCAGCGTTGCCGACGCCAATGAGCAGTTCTTC
>13|TRBV20-1|TRBJ1-5|.|TRBD1
CSAREQGDHPQHF
TGCAGTGCTAGAGAACAGGGGGATCATCCCCAGCATTTT
>13|TRBV15|TRBJ2-1|.|.
CATSREGTLEQFF
TGTGCCACCAGCAGAGAAGGCACACTTGAGCAGTTCTTC
>12|TRBV11-2|TRBJ2-1|.|.
CASSLGEARQFF
TGTGCCAGCAGCTTAGGAGAGGCTAGGCAGTTCTTC
>13|TRBV30|TRBJ1-2|.|.
CAWSITGQNGYTF
TGTGCCTGGAGTATAACCGGACAGAATGGCTACACCTTC
>16|TRBV11-2|TRBJ2-7|.|TRBD2
CASSFPRRGDIYEQYF
TGTGCCAGCAGCTTCCCCCGGCGGGGGGATATCTACGAGCAGTACTTC
>15|TRBV28|TRBJ2-7|.|.
CASSLRTSTLYEQYF
TGTGCCAGCAGTTTACGGACATCAACACTCTACGAGCAGTACTTC
>18|TRBV20-1|TRBJ2-2|.|TRBD2
CSARDPRTSGDNTGELFF
TGCAGTGCTAGAGATCCTCGGACTAGCGGGGATAACACCGGGGAGCTGTTTTTT
>14|TRBV9|TRBJ2-3|.|.
CASSVRGATDTQYF
TGTGCCAGCAGCGTCCGGGGGGCCACAGATACGCAGTATTTT
>15|TRBV4-3|TRBJ2-7|.|TRBD1
CASSQDRDSPYEQYF
TGCGCCAGCAGCCAAGATCGGGACAGTCCCTACGAGCAGTACTTC
>10|TRBV28|TRBJ2-3|.|.
CASSLGTQYF
TGTGCCAGCAGTTTAGGGACGCAGTATTTT
>14|TRBV7-3|TRBJ2-6|.|.
CASSPMQGANVLTF
TGTGCCAGCAGCCCAATGCAGGGGGCCAACGTCCTGACTTTC
>11|TRBV3-1|TRBJ2-7|few|.
CASSPDYEQYF
TGTGCCAGCAGCCCCGACTACGAGCAGTACTTC
>16|TRBV3-1|TRBJ2-1|.|TRBD2
CASRPRLAGGVNEQFF
TGTGCCAGCAGGCCCCGCCTAGCGGGGGGGGTCAATGAGCAGTTCTTC
>12|TRBV29-1|TRBJ2-7|.|TRBD1
CSVGQGNDEQYF
TGCAGCGTGGGACAGGGAAACGACGAGCAGTACTTC
>14|TRBV7-3|TRBJ1-6|.|TRBD1
CASSLRDSNSPLHF
TGTGCCAGCAGCTTAAGGGACAGCAATTCACCCCTCCACTTT
>14|TRBV5-6|TRBJ1-2|few|.
CASSPWTRSYGYTF
TGTGCCAGCAGCCCGTGGACAAGAAGCTATGGCTACACCTTC
>15|TRBV30|TRBJ1-2|.|TRBD1
CAWSVPRWDREGYTF
TGTGCCTGGAGTGTACCACGCTGGGACAGGGAAGGCTACACCTTC
>14|TRBV7-2|TRBJ1-4|.|.
CASSPRGRGEKLFF
TGTGCCAGCAGCCCGCGGGGACGAGGTGAAAAACTGTTTTTT
>16|TRBV7-3|TRBJ2-1|once|TRBD2
CASSPLGGGLENEQFF
TGTGCCAGCAGCCCCTTGGGCGGGGGGCTTGAAAATGAGCAGTTCTTC
>13|TRBV20-1|TRBJ2-7|once|TRBD2
CSARLAGDYEQYF
TGCAGTGCTAGACTAGCGGGGGACTACGAGCAGTACTTC